The 31 T cell receptor beta chains listed next were all sequenced from one sample in a study of blood T cells in healthy people across ages. Primers used in a second PCR of roughly 6 to 11 cycles were a sample-barcoded 5' primer and a J-beta primer mix. Each CDR3 protein is one row after TCRdb ran MiXCR on the 5' RACE reads. Found here are roughly 1,100,000 distinct CDR3 sequences, under 30% of them singletons; the top ten hold about 0.72%. These sequences were also reported in another study, on T cells of mothers and their children.

The sequenced sample consisted of blood. These receptors came from a girl aged 2-9 years in good health.

Points on this clonotype: This could be a read error, since a much larger clone is one nucleotide away. J is TRBJ2-5 and V is TRBV7-3; possibly TRBD2 for D (5 bases). Looked up from germline, CDR1 is SGHTA and CDR2 is FQGTGA. The CDR3 is 13 amino acids. The CDR3 bases are TGTGCCAGCAGCTTGAGAGACCCCGGTGAGCGGTTCTTC. Its translation: CASSLRDPGERFF.

The J gene is TRBJ2-3, the V gene TRBV6-2 or TRBV6-3, with D possibly TRBD2 on 6 matching bases. In germline, CDR1 is MNHEY, CDR2 SVGEGT. Trimming pared 10 bases from V and 2 bases from J, leaving 13 bases between. The CDR3 loop spans 13 amino acids. The CDR3 reads CAIRLVNTDTQYF. CDR3 DNA: TGTGCCATCCGACTAGTTAACACAGATACGCAGTATTTT.

This clonotype was recorded a few times. The chain employs TRBV25-1 and TRBJ2-7, with D possibly being TRBD2 (5 bases). Germline V gene lookup returns CDR1 MGHDK and CDR2 SYGVNS. Trimming left V 0 bases short and J 0 bases short, with 9 bases between. This CDR3 is built from 15 residues. CDR3 nucleotide sequence: TGTGCCAGCAGTGAATATTCGGGGAGCTCCTACGAGCAGTACTTC. Translation: CASSEYSGSSYEQYF.

The CDR3 nucleotides read TGTGCCAGCAGCTTAATTAGCATAGGTCCGAGTACGCAGTATTTT. Translated, it gives CASSLISIGPSTQYF. The chain employs TRBV7-2 and TRBJ2-3, with unresolved D. Germline V gene data show CDR1 as SGHTA and CDR2 as FQGNSA. Trimming shortened V by 2 bases and J by 8 bases, and 17 bases separated the two germline ends. The CDR3 is 15 amino acids. Full variable domain (rest looked up from reference TRBV7-2 and TRBJ2-3): GAGVSQSPSNKVTEKGKDVELRCDPISGHTALYWYRQSLGQGLEFLIYFQGNSAPDKSGLPSDRFSAERTGGSVSTLTIQRTQQEDSAVYLCASSLISIGPSTQYFGPGTRLTVL.

Comments on this clonotype: A read error may account for a junction end that differs from germline. J is TRBJ2-5 and V is TRBV28, with 10 nucleotides matching TRBD2. The CDR3 length is 12 residues. Germline CDR1 MDHEN, CDR2 SYDVKM. The CDR3 DNA reads TGTGCCAGCAGTTTGAGCGGGAGGGTAGCGTTCTTC. Protein sequence: CASSLSGRVAFF.

This clonotype has more than one count but fewer than ten. V gene TRBV29-1 combines with J gene TRBJ2-4; 9 bases map to TRBD2. CDR3 length: 12 residues. Trimming removed 4 bases from V and 5 bases from J; junction bases left unmatched: 0. Per germline, CDR1 SQVTM and CDR2 ANQGSEA. CDR3 sequence: CSVGTSENIQYF. The DNA of the CDR3 is TGCAGCGTTGGGACTAGCGAAAACATTCAGTACTTC.

The chain carries TRBV10-3 and TRBJ1-1; D uncertain. V was trimmed by 5 bases and J by 1 base, leaving 8 bases between them. The CDR3 sequence is 13 residues long. Germline CDR1 and CDR2: ENHRY and SYGVKD. The CDR3 here is CAISPQWNTEAFF. In nucleotides, the CDR3 is TGTGCCATCAGTCCCCAGTGGAACACTGAAGCTTTCTTT.

This chain connects TRBV12-5 to TRBJ1-5; 7 bases map to TRBD1. The V gene's germline CDR1 is LGHNT and CDR2 FRNRAP. This CDR3 spans 16 amino acids. V lost 3 bases, J lost 6 bases, and 11 bases stayed unmatched. The CDR3 nucleotides are TGTGCTAGTGGTTTTTCGACAGGGAGCACCTCTCAGCCCCAGCATTTT. This encodes CASGFSTGSTSQPQHF.

The rearrangement joins TRBV5-5 to TRBJ2-7; 8 bases are a match to TRBD2. Trimming removed 0 bases from V and 2 bases from J; junction bases left unmatched: 10. Germline V gene sequence: CDR1 SGHKS, CDR2 YYEKEE (reference sequence). This CDR3 region has 17 residues. CDR3: CASSLALAGGSPYEQYF. The CDR3 DNA reads TGTGCCAGCAGCTTGGCCTTGGCGGGAGGAAGTCCCTACGAGCAGTACTTC.

V and J are TRBV10-3 and TRBJ2-3; D not resolved. The V end lost 8 bases, the J end lost 2 bases, and 8 bases lay between the germline ends. CDR3 length: 12 residues. CDR1 is ENHRY, CDR2 SYGVKD, per germline. The CDR3 nucleotides are TGTGCCATCGTGACTTCCACAGATACGCAGTATTTT. This sequence encodes CAIVTSTDTQYF.

This chain joins TRBV7-9 and TRBJ1-1; 10 positions agree with TRBD1. Germline V lookup: CDR1 SEHNR, CDR2 FQNEAQ (reference sequence). Trimming at V came to 5 bases and at J to 0 bases, leaving 6 bases not matched to a gene. The CDR3 spans 16 residues. CDR3: CASSPGTGALNTEAFF. The DNA of the CDR3 is TGTGCCAGCAGCCCCGGGACAGGGGCACTGAACACTGAAGCTTTCTTT.

On this clonotype itself: The junction departs from the called germline gene at one end, perhaps through a read error. The chain uses TRBV18 and TRBJ1-1; D is uncertain. The CDR3 loop spans 13 amino acids. Germline CDR1 reads KGHSH; CDR2 reads LQKENI. CDR3 sequence (DNA): TGTGCCAGCTCAAACCAAGTGAACACCGAAGCTTTCTTT. Its protein is CASSNQVNTEAFF.

This clonotype was observed a handful of times. The chain employs TRBV4-2 and TRBJ2-2; TRBD1 might be the D (7 bases). This CDR3 is built from 17 residues. In germline, CDR1 is LGHNA, CDR2 YNFKEQ. V lost 4 bases, J lost 5 bases, and 20 bases lay in between. CDR3 sequence (DNA): TGTGCCAGCAGCCTATGGAGGGGACAGACTTTTACCGGGGAGCTGTTTTTT. It translates to CASSLWRGQTFTGELFF.

V usage is TRBV20-1 and J usage is TRBJ1-4, with a weak D call TRBD1 (5 bases). The CDR3 extends over 14 amino acids. Trimming shortened V by 2 bases and J by 3 bases, and 10 bases separated the two germline ends. Germline-derived CDR1 and CDR2 are DFQATT and SNEGSKA (reference sequence). The CDR3 here is CSARIRAPNEKLFF. CDR3 in DNA: TGCAGTGCTAGAATCAGGGCCCCTAATGAAAAACTGTTTTTT.

V gene TRBV9 combines with J gene TRBJ2-5; tentatively, D is TRBD2 (5 bases). The V end lost 0 bases, the J end lost 0 bases, and 6 bases lay between the germline ends. Looked up from germline, CDR1 is SGDLS and CDR2 is YYNGEE. The CDR3 is 14 residues long. CDR3: CASSVGGYQETQYF. The CDR3 coding sequence is TGTGCCAGCAGCGTAGGAGGGTACCAAGAGACCCAGTACTTC.

The chain links TRBV10-3 to TRBJ1-1, with unresolved D. Trimming removed 3 bases at V and 0 bases at J, with 8 bases between. CDR1 is ENHRY and CDR2 is SYGVKD in the germline V gene. The CDR3 runs to 14 residues. The CDR3 region has the DNA TGTGCCATCAGTGATGGATACATGAACACTGAAGCTTTCTTT. It is translated as CAISDGYMNTEAFF.

This rearrangement joins TRBV12-3 or TRBV12-4 to TRBJ2-7; TRBD1 agrees at 7 bases. J gave up 2 bases and V 5 bases, and 9 bases lay outside the gene matches. The CDR3 sequence is 15 residues long. CDR3 sequence: CASSTTRDSPYEQYF. CDR3 nucleotide sequence: TGTGCCAGCAGTACAACACGGGACAGCCCCTACGAGCAGTACTTC.

About this clonotype itself: A read error may account for a junction end that differs from germline. CDR3 region: CASSLTALGESETQYF. The CDR3 DNA is TGTGCCAGCAGCTTAACCGCGCTGGGGGAGTCGGAGACCCAGTACTTC. This sequence joins TRBV5-1 and TRBJ2-5, with D tentatively TRBD1 or TRBD2 (5 bases each). The CDR3 consists of 16 residues. Per germline, CDR1 SGHRS and CDR2 YFSETQ.

This clonotype was seen more than once but under ten times. The V call is TRBV10-3, the J call TRBJ2-5, with 8 positions matching TRBD1. The CDR3 has 16 amino acids. Germline V gene sequence: CDR1 ENHRY, CDR2 SYGVKD. Trimming removed 3 bases from V and 2 bases from J; junction bases left unmatched: 8. DNA of the CDR3: TGTGCCATCAGTGACTCGGATGGGACAGGACAAGAGACCCAGTACTTC. Translation gives CAISDSDGTGQETQYF.

The V call is TRBV2, the J call TRBJ2-5; TRBD1 might be the D (6 bases). The last part of the DNA fits TRBJ2-7 better; the J call may be wrong. CDR3 size: 15 residues. The germline V gene encodes CDR1 SNHLY and CDR2 FYNNEI. CDR3 nucleotides: TGTGCCAGCAGCGCCCCCGGGACACCCACCTACGAGCAGTACTTC. Its protein product is CASSAPGTPTYEQYF.

This chain uses TRBV5-6 with TRBJ2-7; 8 bases match TRBD2. The V gene end was trimmed by 7 bases and the J gene end by 5 bases; junction bases not matched to a gene: 11. The CDR3 runs 14 residues. Germline V CDR1 and CDR2: SGHDT, YYEEEE. The CDR3 spells CASGRLASSHEQYF. The CDR3 nucleotides are TGTGCCAGCGGTCGACTAGCGTCGTCCCACGAGCAGTACTTC.

The chain uses TRBV7-8 and TRBJ2-5; D remains ambiguous. Germline assignment: CDR1 SGHVS and CDR2 FQNEAQ. The CDR3 length is 13 residues. V was pared by 6 bases and J by 5 bases, with 13 bases between. As DNA, the CDR3 is TGTGCCAGCAGGAAACGGGTGGGGGAGACCCAGTACTTC. Protein: CASRKRVGETQYF.

V is TRBV5-1 and J is TRBJ2-1; 9 bases line up with TRBD2. The germline V gene encodes CDR1 SGHRS and CDR2 YFSETQ. The CDR3 is made up of 18 amino acids. V dropped 3 bases and J dropped 1; count of bases not matched to a gene: 11. This chain's CDR3 is CASSSRVNSGGSYNEQFF. The CDR3 coding sequence is TGCGCCAGCAGCTCCAGAGTAAATAGCGGGGGTTCCTACAATGAGCAGTTCTTC.

This clonotype turned up a few times. The genes are TRBV11-2 and TRBJ1-2, with unresolved D. Between the trimmed V and J ends, which lost 5 bases and 0 bases, there was a span of 13 bases. Germline values: CDR1 SGHAT, CDR2 FQNNGV. This CDR3 region has 15 residues. The CDR3 sequence is CASSPHREPNYGYTF. Written as DNA, the CDR3 is TGTGCCAGCAGCCCCCACAGAGAGCCTAACTATGGCTACACCTTC.

For this clonotype: Its ends do not fully match the called genes, so a read error is possible. V and J are TRBV7-3 and TRBJ2-5, with 8 bases lining up with TRBD1. Germline CDR1 reads SGHTA; CDR2 reads FQGTGA. The CDR3 has 13 residues. CDR3 protein: CASSLEQDRDRFF. The CDR3 coding sequence is TGTGCCAGCAGCTTAGAACAGGACAGGGATAGGTTCTTC. Supplemented by reference TRBV7-3 and TRBJ2-5, the full variable domain reads GAGVSQTPSNKVTEKGKYVELRCDPISGHTALYWYRQSLGQGPEFLIYFQGTGAADDSGLPNDRFFAVRPEGSVSTLKIQRTERGDSAVYLCASSLEQDRDRFFGPGTRLLVL.

This clonotype has just one count. V is TRBV3-1 and J is TRBJ2-1, with 8 bases aligning to TRBD2. Per germline, CDR1 LGHDT and CDR2 YNNKEL (reference sequence). V was pared by 4 bases and J by 5 bases, with 10 bases of the junction left unmatched. The CDR3 is made up of 16 amino acids. The CDR3 loop is CASSPPFGLADNEQFF. The CDR3 DNA sequence: TGTGCCAGCAGCCCGCCTTTCGGACTAGCAGACAATGAGCAGTTCTTC.

The chain combines TRBV5-8 with TRBJ2-7; 7 bases align to TRBD1. Germline lookup yields CDR1 SGHTS and CDR2 YDEGEE. The CDR3 is 19 residues long. Trimming at V came to 4 bases and at J to 2 bases, leaving 21 bases not matched to a gene. CDR3 nucleotides: TGTGCCAGCAGCGCCCACAGGGGAAATACTCCGGGGTCAACCTACGAGCAGTACTTC. Translation: CASSAHRGNTPGSTYEQYF.

This clonotype was seen a few times. V and J are TRBV2 and TRBJ2-5; maybe TRBD2 (5 bases). The CDR3 contains 11 residues. V was clipped by 11 bases and J by 3 bases, with 10 bases between them. The V gene's germline CDR1 is SNHLY and CDR2 FYNNEI. The CDR3, as DNA: TGTGCCGGTCGGGGAGAAGAGACCCAGTACTTC. Its translation: CAGRGEETQYF.

V is TRBV2 and J is TRBJ2-5, with TRBD1 identical over 10 bases. Germline CDR1 SNHLY, CDR2 FYNNEI. There are 13 residues in the CDR3. V was pared by 11 bases and J by 3 bases, with 6 bases of the junction left unmatched. CDR3 region: CAQDRGPEETQYF. The CDR3 DNA sequence: TGTGCCCAAGACAGGGGGCCTGAAGAGACCCAGTACTTC.

As concerns this clonotype: The junction does not match germline at one end; this may be a read error. The chain carries TRBV5-1 and TRBJ2-3; D perhaps matches TRBD1 (5 bases). CDR1 and CDR2 from the germline V gene are SGHRS and YFSETQ. This CDR3 is built from 13 residues. CDR3 coding DNA: TGCGCCAGCAGCTCACGTATGACAGATGCGCAGTATTTT. It is translated as CASSSRMTDAQYF.

The sample holds one count of this clonotype. The chain has TRBV12-5 and TRBJ2-3; TRBD1 is a possible D gene (6 bases). With 7 bases removed from V and 0 bases from J, the gap between germline ends came to 14 bases. This CDR3 region has 15 residues. Germline assignment: CDR1 LGHNT and CDR2 FRNRAP. Here the CDR3 reads CASVKGGGSTDTQYF. The CDR3 DNA is TGTGCTAGTGTCAAAGGGGGTGGGAGCACAGATACGCAGTATTTT. The whole variable domain, remainder taken from reference TRBV12-5 and TRBJ2-3, is DARVTQTPRHKVTEMGQEVTMRCQPILGHNTVFWYRQTMMQGLELLAYFRNRAPLDDSGMPKDRFSAEMPDATLATLKIQPSEPRDSAVYFCASVKGGGSTDTQYFGPGTRLTVL.